Listed here are 27 T cell receptor beta chains from one sample, sequenced in a study of T cells after yellow fever vaccination. MiXCR, run by TCRdb on the 5' RACE reads, gives a single entry per CDR3 protein. The sample carries about 220,000 distinct CDR3 sequences, 6.7% recorded once. This specimen was CD4+ T cells sorted from PBMCs, taken on the day of the yellow fever booster vaccination. The receptor source for this set is a man aged 25 to 40 who received the YFV17D yellow fever vaccine.

The chain links TRBV20-1 to TRBJ2-1; D remains ambiguous. Trimming took 8 bases from V and 7 from J, leaving 12 bases between them. The CDR3 contains 11 residues. CDR1 and CDR2 from the germline V gene are DFQATT and SNEGSKA (reference sequence). The CDR3, as DNA: TGCAGTCCTCACGTTATGAATGAGCAGTTCTTC. Translation gives CSPHVMNEQFF.

This clonotype occurred a few times. The CDR3 bases are TGTGCCAGCAGCCAACCCCGGACAGCGAACACTGAAGCTTTCTTT. Translation: CASSQPRTANTEAFF. The chain joins TRBV7-9 to TRBJ1-1; maybe TRBD1 (6 bases). V shed 5 bases and J shed 1 base, with 14 bases lying between them. Germline assignment: CDR1 SEHNR and CDR2 FQNEAQ (reference sequence). CDR3 length equals 15 residues.

This clonotype has at least ten counts. This chain joins TRBV20-1 and TRBJ2-5; TRBD2 aligns across 10 bases. Germline CDR1 DFQATT, CDR2 SNEGSKA (reference sequence). This CDR3 contains 15 residues. The trim removed 2 bases at V and 1 base at J, leaving 4 bases unmatched. CDR3 nucleotides: TGCAGTGCTAGACCGTCTAGCGGGAGCCAAGAGACCCAGTACTTC. Amino acid sequence: CSARPSSGSQETQYF.

This clonotype was counted only a few times. The CDR3 DNA reads as TGCGCCAGCAGCCATTCGGACACGAACGGCAGGGAGCTGTTTTTT. Translating it yields CASSHSDTNGRELFF. This chain links TRBV4-3 with TRBJ2-2, with a weak D call TRBD1 (5 bases). The CDR3 runs 15 residues. V shed 3 bases and J shed 9 bases, with 17 bases lying between them. CDR1 is LGHNA, CDR2 YSLEER, per germline.

V is TRBV5-1 and J is TRBJ2-7; no clear D gene. Germline values: CDR1 SGHRS, CDR2 YFSETQ. The CDR3 has 15 residues. The V end was cut by 0 bases, the J end by 2 bases, with 12 bases between. The CDR3 is CASSLGGTRTYEQYF. CDR3 nucleotide sequence: TGCGCCAGCAGCTTGGGAGGAACCCGAACCTACGAGCAGTACTTC.

This clonotype was counted many times. The chain is built from TRBV29-1 and TRBJ1-2; D is possibly TRBD1 (6 bases). This CDR3 comprises 11 residues. V lost 4 bases and J lost 5, with 8 bases in between. Per germline, CDR1 SQVTM and CDR2 ANQGSEA. CDR3 coding DNA: TGCAGCGTTGCGGGGGCTTATGGCTACACCTTC. This gives the protein CSVAGAYGYTF.

Ten or more counts support this clonotype. The chain recombines TRBV20-1 with TRBJ2-7; 8 positions agree with TRBD2. Germline V gives CDR1 DFQATT, CDR2 SNEGSKA (reference sequence). This CDR3 contains 15 residues. Losses at the gene ends were 5 bases for V and 5 bases for J; bases not matched to a gene: 14. The CDR3, as DNA: TGCAGTGCTGGGGTAGCGGGGAATACCCCCCACGAGCAGTACTTC. Translated, it gives CSAGVAGNTPHEQYF.

This clonotype was observed a handful of times. The genes are TRBV6-6 and TRBJ2-7; the D is unclear. The germline CDR1 and CDR2 sequences are MNHNY and SVGAGI (reference sequence). The CDR3 totals 13 residues. Trimming shortened V by 2 bases and J by 4 bases, and 9 bases separated the two germline ends. CDR3 protein: CASSYEGLYEQYF. The CDR3 DNA follows: TGTGCCAGCAGTTACGAAGGGTTGTACGAGCAGTACTTC.

As concerns this clonotype: A much bigger clone sits one base away, suggesting this may be a read error. CDR3 nucleotide sequence: TGCAGTGCTAGAGGCGGGGGGGAAAACCTGTTTTTT. This translates into CSARGGGENLFF. This chain connects TRBV20-1 to TRBJ1-4; D may be TRBD1 (5 bases). The CDR3 contains 12 residues. From germline, CDR1 is DFQATT and CDR2 SNEGSKA (reference sequence).

This rearrangement joins TRBV15 to TRBJ2-1; D remains unclear. Germline V lookup: CDR1 LNHNV, CDR2 YYDKDF (reference sequence). Trimming took 0 bases from V and 10 from J, leaving 7 bases between them. The CDR3 is 12 amino acids. The CDR3 region has the DNA TGTGCCACCAGCAGAGATATCTCGGAGCAGTTCTTC. This translates into CATSRDISEQFF.

This clonotype came up many times. Here the CDR3 DNA reads TGTGCCAGCAGCTTGATTAACTACCTGGGGCAGTTCTTC. Translation: CASSLINYLGQFF. V is TRBV7-9 and J is TRBJ2-1; no firm D call. Germline V gives CDR1 SEHNR, CDR2 FQNEAQ (reference sequence). There are 13 residues in the CDR3. V was clipped by 3 bases and J by 12 bases, with 15 bases between them. Looking up the rest from reference TRBV7-9 and TRBJ2-1 gives the full variable domain: DTGVSQNPRHKITKRGQNVTFRCDPISEHNRLYWYRQTLGQGPEFLTYFQNEAQLEKSRLLSDRFSAERPKGSFSTLEIQRTEQGDSAMYLCASSLINYLGQFFGPGTRLTVL.

This clonotype occurred a few times. The chain carries TRBV5-1 and TRBJ2-6, with D possibly TRBD2 on 6 matching bases. The V gene's germline CDR1 is SGHRS and CDR2 YFSETQ. This CDR3 is built from 14 residues. The ends were cut back, 5 bases at V and 4 bases at J, with 10 bases in the middle. CDR3 protein: CASRWEAGANVLTF. The CDR3 DNA sequence: TGCGCCAGCAGGTGGGAGGCAGGGGCCAACGTCCTGACTTTC.

This clonotype was observed at least ten times. V and J are TRBV27 and TRBJ2-2; no definite D call. The V gene lost 4 bases and the J gene lost 8 bases, with 8 bases spanning the gap. Per the germline V gene, CDR1 is MNHEY and CDR2 is SMNVEV (reference sequence). The CDR3 has 12 residues. The CDR3 spells CASSSRPGELFF. In DNA, the CDR3 is TGTGCCAGCAGTTCCCGACCGGGGGAGCTGTTTTTT.

This clonotype was recorded at least ten times. This sequence joins TRBV20-1 and TRBJ1-1; 7 bases line up with TRBD1. Looked up from germline, CDR1 is DFQATT and CDR2 is SNEGSKA (reference sequence). V was clipped by 6 bases and J by 5 bases; unmatched bases: 12. This CDR3 spans 14 amino acids. The CDR3 region has the DNA TGCAGTGCGACGACAGGGCAGGTCAAGACTGAAGCTTTCTTT. This encodes CSATTGQVKTEAFF.

This clonotype was seen repeatedly, ten times or more. This chain connects TRBV12-3 or TRBV12-4 to TRBJ2-1; D not resolved. This CDR3 contains 17 residues. V was clipped by 1 base and J by 9 bases, with 22 bases between them. The CDR3 DNA sequence: TGTGCCAGCAGTTTAGAAATTGGGATTTTGCGGTCCATTGAGCAGTTCTTC. It translates to CASSLEIGILRSIEQFF.

This clonotype showed up many times. The V gene is TRBV7-2, the J gene TRBJ2-7; unclear D gene. Germline-derived CDR1 and CDR2 are SGHTA and FQGNSA. The CDR3 spans 14 residues. V was clipped by 4 bases and J by 4 bases, with 14 bases between them. CDR3 in amino acids: CASSYTVAEYEQYF. The CDR3 DNA is TGTGCCAGCAGCTACACTGTAGCCGAGTACGAGCAGTACTTC.

The chain employs TRBV7-2 and TRBJ1-2; maybe TRBD1 (5 bases). The CDR3 loop spans 14 amino acids. V lost 5 bases to trimming and J lost 2 bases, with 12 bases between them. Germline V gene data show CDR1 as SGHTA and CDR2 as FQGNSA. The CDR3 DNA is TGTGCCAGCAGCCCCAGGGCGGAAAACTATGGCTACACCTTC. Protein product: CASSPRAENYGYTF. The full variable domain, its missing parts supplied by reference TRBV7-2 and TRBJ1-2, is GAGVSQSPSNKVTEKGKDVELRCDPISGHTALYWYRQSLGQGLEFLIYFQGNSAPDKSGLPSDRFSAERTGGSVSTLTIQRTQQEDSAVYLCASSPRAENYGYTFGSGTRLTVV.

This chain connects TRBV19 to TRBJ2-7, with D possibly being TRBD1 (5 bases). This CDR3 spans 14 amino acids. Germline lookup yields CDR1 LNHDA and CDR2 SQIVND (reference sequence). V was cut by 7 bases and J by 2 bases, with 15 bases left in between. This CDR3 reads CASTPDSRTYEQYF. CDR3 bases: TGTGCCAGTACCCCTGACAGTCGGACCTACGAGCAGTACTTC.

This clonotype turned up a few times. CDR3 amino acids: CATSRDMGELRYTF. Written as DNA, the CDR3 is TGTGCCACCAGCAGAGATATGGGAGAATTACGCTACACCTTC. The chain links TRBV15 to TRBJ1-2; D remains unclear. The CDR3 sequence is 14 residues long. Germline CDR1 reads LNHNV; CDR2 reads YYDKDF (reference sequence). The V and J ends lost 0 bases and 9 bases respectively, with 14 bases between them. Full variable domain (outside the CDR3, taken from reference TRBV15 and TRBJ1-2): DAMVIQNPRYQVTQFGKPVTLSCSQTLNHNVMYWYQQKSSQAPKLLFHYYDKDFNNEADTPDNFQSRRPNTSFCFLDIRSPGLGDTAMYLCATSRDMGELRYTFGSGTRLTVV.

This clonotype was detected only a few times. The V call is TRBV7-2, the J call TRBJ2-3; 8 positions agree with TRBD2. J was trimmed by 5 bases and V by 7 bases; bases with no gene match: 5. Germline CDR1 SGHTA, CDR2 FQGNSA. The CDR3 runs to 13 residues. This CDR3 reads CASKGLAGDTQYF. In DNA form, the CDR3 reads TGTGCCAGCAAAGGTCTAGCGGGAGATACGCAGTATTTT. Drawing the rest from reference TRBV7-2 and TRBJ2-3, the complete variable domain is GAGVSQSPSNKVTEKGKDVELRCDPISGHTALYWYRQSLGQGLEFLIYFQGNSAPDKSGLPSDRFSAERTGGSVSTLTIQRTQQEDSAVYLCASKGLAGDTQYFGPGTRLTVL.

The sample holds a few counts of this clonotype. This chain links TRBV6-4 with TRBJ2-1; 11 bases line up with TRBD2. The CDR3 consists of 16 residues. The germline V gene has CDR1 MRHNA and CDR2 SNTAGT. J was trimmed by 6 bases and V by 2 bases; bases with no gene match: 6. CDR3 DNA sequence: TGTGCCAGCAGTGACGGGATTCTAGCGGGAGGCAATGAGCAGTTCTTC. Its protein is CASSDGILAGGNEQFF.

This clonotype was seen a few times. The V call is TRBV6-5, the J call TRBJ2-7, with 9 bases lining up with TRBD2. Germline loops: CDR1 MNHEY, CDR2 SVGAGI. The CDR3 loop spans 18 amino acids. V lost 2 bases to trimming and J lost 4 bases; unmatched junction nucleotides: 15. The CDR3 DNA sequence: TGTGCCAGCAGTTACAGAGGGGGTCTGGGTAGCGGGAGATACGAGCAGTACTTC. It is translated as CASSYRGGLGSGRYEQYF.

This clonotype was found many times. The chain uses TRBV7-2 and TRBJ2-3; 7 bases are shared with TRBD2. The V and J ends lost 8 bases and 1 base, in that order; junction bases with no gene match: 6. The CDR3 totals 14 residues. Germline lookup yields CDR1 SGHTA and CDR2 FQGNSA. CDR3 DNA sequence: TGTGCCAGCGGAAGGGACTACCGCACAGATACGCAGTATTTT. Translation gives CASGRDYRTDTQYF.

This clonotype was counted a few times. The V gene is TRBV7-9, the J gene TRBJ2-7; D is uncertain. V dropped 0 bases and J dropped 4 bases, with 10 bases sitting between them. Germline CDR1 and CDR2: SEHNR and FQNEAQ (reference sequence). The CDR3 has 14 amino acids. The CDR3 region has the DNA TGTGCCAGCAGCTTAGCCCCTAGTGCTTACGAGCAGTACTTC. Amino acid sequence: CASSLAPSAYEQYF. The full variable domain, with the rest looked up from reference TRBV7-9 and TRBJ2-7, is DTGVSQNPRHKITKRGQNVTFRCDPISEHNRLYWYRQTLGQGPEFLTYFQNEAQLEKSRLLSDRFSAERPKGSFSTLEIQRTEQGDSAMYLCASSLAPSAYEQYFGPGTRLTVT.

This clonotype was seen more than once but under ten times. This rearrangement joins TRBV20-1 to TRBJ1-5, with 7 bases identical to TRBD1. Germline-derived CDR1 and CDR2 are DFQATT and SNEGSKA (reference sequence). V was pared by 3 bases and J by 3 bases, with 8 bases of the junction left unmatched. This CDR3 has 15 residues. CDR3 DNA sequence: TGCAGTGCTAGCAGTGAGGGGGCTTACAATCAGCCCCAGCATTTT. Protein: CSASSEGAYNQPQHF.

This clonotype was observed at least ten times. The chain joins TRBV5-6 to TRBJ2-2; D is unclear. Trimming took 2 bases from V and 2 from J, leaving 10 bases between them. Germline assignment: CDR1 SGHDT and CDR2 YYEEEE. This CDR3 has 15 amino acids. In DNA, the CDR3 is TGTGCCAGCAGCTTTCGTCAGGTTAACACCGGGGAGCTGTTTTTT. As protein: CASSFRQVNTGELFF.

The rearrangement uses TRBV19 and TRBJ2-5, with D possibly being TRBD1 (6 bases). Germline assignment: CDR1 LNHDA and CDR2 SQIVND (reference sequence). This CDR3 spans 14 amino acids. Trimming removed 6 bases at V and 2 bases at J, with 13 bases between. As DNA, the CDR3 is TGTGCCAGTAGAAAAGCAGGGGTGCAAGAGACCCAGTACTTC. This translates into CASRKAGVQETQYF.